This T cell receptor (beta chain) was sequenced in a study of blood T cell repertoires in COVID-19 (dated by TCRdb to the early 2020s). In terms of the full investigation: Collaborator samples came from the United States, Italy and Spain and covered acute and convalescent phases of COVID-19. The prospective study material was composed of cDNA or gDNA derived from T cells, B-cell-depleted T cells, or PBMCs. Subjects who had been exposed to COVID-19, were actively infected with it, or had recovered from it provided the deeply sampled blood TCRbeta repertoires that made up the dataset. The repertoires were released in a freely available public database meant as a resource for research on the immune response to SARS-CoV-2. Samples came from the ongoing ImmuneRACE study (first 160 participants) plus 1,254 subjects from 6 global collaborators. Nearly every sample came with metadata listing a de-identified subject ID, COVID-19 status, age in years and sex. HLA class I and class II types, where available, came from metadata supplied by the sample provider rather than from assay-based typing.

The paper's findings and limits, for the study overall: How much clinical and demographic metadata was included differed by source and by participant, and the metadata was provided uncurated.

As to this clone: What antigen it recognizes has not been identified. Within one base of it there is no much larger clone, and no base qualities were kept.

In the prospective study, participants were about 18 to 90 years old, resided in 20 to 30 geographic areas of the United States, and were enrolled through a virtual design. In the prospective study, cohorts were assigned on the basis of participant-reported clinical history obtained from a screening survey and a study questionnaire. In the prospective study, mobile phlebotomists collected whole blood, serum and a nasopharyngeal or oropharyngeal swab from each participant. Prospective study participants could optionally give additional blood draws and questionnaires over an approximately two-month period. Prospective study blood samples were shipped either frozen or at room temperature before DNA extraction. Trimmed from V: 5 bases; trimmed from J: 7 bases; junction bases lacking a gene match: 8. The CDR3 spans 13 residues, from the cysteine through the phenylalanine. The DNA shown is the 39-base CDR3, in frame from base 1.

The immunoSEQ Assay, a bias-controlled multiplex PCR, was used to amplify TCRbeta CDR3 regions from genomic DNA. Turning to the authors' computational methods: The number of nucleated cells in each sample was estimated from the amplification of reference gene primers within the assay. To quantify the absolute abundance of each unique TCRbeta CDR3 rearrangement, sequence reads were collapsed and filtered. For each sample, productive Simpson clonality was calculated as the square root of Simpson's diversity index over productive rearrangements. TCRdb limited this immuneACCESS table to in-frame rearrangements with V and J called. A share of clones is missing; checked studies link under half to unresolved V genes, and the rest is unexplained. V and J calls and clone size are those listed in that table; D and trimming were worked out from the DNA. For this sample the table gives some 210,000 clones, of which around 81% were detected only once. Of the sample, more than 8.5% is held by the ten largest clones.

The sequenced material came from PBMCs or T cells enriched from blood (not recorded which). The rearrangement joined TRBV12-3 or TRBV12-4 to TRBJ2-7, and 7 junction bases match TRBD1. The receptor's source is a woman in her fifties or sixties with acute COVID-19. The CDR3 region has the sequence CASSRDRVGEQYF. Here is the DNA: TGTGCCAGCAGTCGAGACAGGGTAGGGGAGCAGTACTTC.